The 11 T cell receptor beta chains below were found in one sample sequenced in a study of blood T cell repertoires in COVID-19. Sequencing used immunoSEQ multiplex PCR; TCRdb keeps in-frame clones, though not all of them. Of tens of thousands of clones listed, approximately 80% are singletons. Sequenced material: peripheral blood. The source is a woman in her sixties or seventies with acute or convalescent COVID-19.

The chain carries TRBV4-3 and TRBJ2-5; possibly TRBD2 for D (6 bases). Trimming shortened V by 0 bases and J by 1 base, and 9 bases separated the two germline ends. The CDR3 runs to 15 residues. Looked up from germline, CDR1 is LGHNA and CDR2 is YSLEER. DNA of the CDR3: TGCGCCAGCAGCCAAGATCGGGGAGGCCAAGAGACCCAGTACTTC. Translating it yields CASSQDRGGQETQYF.

V usage is TRBV6-5 and J usage is TRBJ1-1; maybe TRBD1 (6 bases). The CDR3 totals 13 residues. Germline CDR1 is MNHEY and CDR2 is SVGAGI. V was trimmed by 6 bases and J by 0 bases, leaving 8 bases between them. CDR3 protein: CASSRTVNTEAFF. The CDR3 DNA follows: TGTGCCAGCAGCAGGACAGTGAACACTGAAGCTTTCTTT.

V is TRBV28 and J is TRBJ1-4, with D maybe TRBD1 (5 bases). The germline CDR1 and CDR2 sequences are MDHEN and SYDVKM. V was clipped by 7 bases and J by 5 bases, with 20 bases between them. The CDR3 totals 16 residues. The CDR3 nucleotides read TGTGCCAGCATTCAATTGGGGGGTGGACCCAATGAAAAACTGTTTTTT. This translates into CASIQLGGGPNEKLFF.

The chain is built from TRBV6-5 and TRBJ1-2, with TRBD1 matching over 10 bases. The CDR3 has 15 residues. V shed 2 bases and J 8 bases; nucleotides not matched to a gene: 8. Germline-derived CDR1 and CDR2 are MNHEY and SVGAGI. The CDR3 coding sequence is TGTGCCAGCAGTTACCGACCCGGACAGGGGGAGGGCTACACCTTC. Its translation is CASSYRPGQGEGYTF.

The CDR3 nucleotides read TGTGCCAGCAGCCCGCGACAGGGAAAGAACACTGAAGCTTTCTTT. This codes for CASSPRQGKNTEAFF. The rearrangement uses TRBV7-2 and TRBJ1-1; 7 nucleotides match TRBD1. Unmatched junction bases numbered 7, after V lost 5 bases and J lost 1 base. CDR1 SGHTA and CDR2 FQGNSA come from the germline V gene. The CDR3 spans 15 residues.

About this clone: The junction departs from the called germline gene at one end, perhaps through a read error. The J gene is TRBJ1-3, the V gene TRBV5-4; no definite D call. There are 13 residues in the CDR3. Germline values: CDR1 SGHNT, CDR2 YYREEE (reference sequence). The CDR3 loop is CASSLDFSDTIYF. In DNA form, the CDR3 reads TGTGCCAGCAGTTTGGACTTTTCGGACACCATATATTTT.

The chain is built from TRBV5-4 and TRBJ1-2, with a tentative D call TRBD1 (6 bases). The CDR3 length is 14 residues. V was shortened by 6 bases and J by 4 bases, with 16 bases between the two germline ends. Germline values: CDR1 SGHNT, CDR2 YYREEE (reference sequence). The CDR3 reads CASTAGGRGYGYTF. In DNA, the CDR3 is TGTGCCAGCACCGCCGGGGGGCGCGGCTATGGCTACACCTTC.

The rearrangement uses TRBV6-4 and TRBJ2-2; D remains ambiguous. The CDR3 extends over 14 amino acids. Looked up from germline, CDR1 is MRHNA and CDR2 is SNTAGT. The ends were cut back, 3 bases at V and 6 bases at J, with 11 bases in the middle. The CDR3 is CASSEVASAGELFF. CDR3 DNA: TGTGCCAGCAGTGAAGTAGCTTCTGCCGGGGAGCTGTTTTTT.

By frequency in the sample, this clone is medium-sized. The rearrangement joins TRBV7-3 to TRBJ2-3; D not certain. Trimming pared 1 base from V and 3 bases from J, leaving 11 bases between. This CDR3 contains 15 residues. CDR1 and CDR2 from the germline V gene are SGHTA and FQGTGA. CDR3 coding DNA: TGTGCCAGCAGCTTAAACACATTGTCTACAGATACGCAGTATTTT. It specifies CASSLNTLSTDTQYF.

J is TRBJ1-3 and V is TRBV6-5, with D possibly matching TRBD1 (5 bases). V was shortened by 6 bases and J by 4 bases, with 16 bases between the two germline ends. Per the germline V gene, CDR1 is MNHEY and CDR2 is SVGAGI. This CDR3 is built from 15 residues. The CDR3, as DNA: TGTGCCAGCAGAGACTTTTGGGGCGAGGGAAACACCATATATTTT. This sequence encodes CASRDFWGEGNTIYF.

V is TRBV6-5 and J is TRBJ1-1; D not resolved. The CDR3 has 15 amino acids. Germline assignment: CDR1 MNHEY and CDR2 SVGAGI. Trimming pared 4 bases from V and 0 bases from J, leaving 12 bases between. CDR3 in amino acids: CASSSLAGMNTEAFF. CDR3 nucleotide sequence: TGTGCCAGCAGTTCTCTTGCCGGGATGAACACTGAAGCTTTCTTT.